This paragraph reports one TCR beta chain. Its antigen is still unknown. These data belong to a study of T cell responses to AZD1222 COVID-19 vaccine. Study-wide results and caveats: The donor cohort was predominantly white British with a female majority, and clonal diversity may have been underestimated. AZD1222 recipients seropositive at baseline numbered only five to seven. Vaccine-associated CD4 TCRs ranged over spike, dominating at 160-218 and 743-854.

Data came from immunoSEQ multiplex PCR; TCRdb stores just in-frame clones and leaves some out. This sample has roughly 150,000 clones, with 90% found just once. Trimming cost V 6 bases and J 5 bases, with 14 bases left between them. This CDR3 has 13 residues. Germline lookup yields CDR1 WSHSY and CDR2 SAAADI. This chain links TRBV10-2 with TRBJ2-7; D is unresolved. The receptor was derived from an adult who received the AZD1222 COVID-19 vaccine. Here the sequenced sample was peripheral blood, taken 28 days after the second AZD1222 dose. The DNA for the CDR3 is TGCGCCAGCAGCGACGGGTTGGGTGACGAGCAGTACTTC. This sequence encodes CASSDGLGDEQYF.